The clone carrying this T cell receptor beta chain was seen only a few times. The data were obtained in a study of blood T cell repertoires in COVID-19. Repertoires were generated with immunoSEQ multiplex PCR, while TCRdb's copy carries only in-frame clones and drops some. The sample carries about 150,000 clones, roughly 87% recorded once. This TCR derives from a human donor in a cohort sampled during active COVID-19. Sample: peripheral blood.

The CDR3 here is CASSRDREINQPQHF. The CDR3 coding sequence is TGTGCCAGCAGTCGGGACAGGGAAATCAATCAGCCCCAGCATTTT. This sequence joins TRBV28 and TRBJ1-5; 9 bases are a match to TRBD1. The CDR3 length is 15 residues. Germline values: CDR1 MDHEN, CDR2 SYDVKM. J was trimmed by 3 bases and V by 5 bases; bases with no gene match: 5. Based on the CDR3 plus reference TRBV28 and TRBJ1-5, the full variable domain is DVKVTQSSRYLVKRTGEKVFLECVQDMDHENMFWYRQDPGLGLRLIYFSYDVKMKEKGDIPEGYSVSREKKERFSLILESASTNQTSMYLCASSRDREINQPQHFGDGTRLSIL.